A selection of T cell receptor beta chains follows, all from one sample in a study of cytomegalovirus exposure and HLA in healthy donors. Generated by immunoSEQ multiplex PCR, the TCRdb table keeps only in-frame clones and is missing some. This table has around 180,000 clones, 75% to 85% appearing once. Sequenced input: PBMCs. The receptors shown here come from a woman in her 30s in good health and CMV-seropositive. Both conserved end residues are trimmed from each CDR3. Rows give clone size only sometimes, using once, few, many, or a class for an expanded clone.

CDR3: ASSPSGRAGEQY
J: TRBJ2-7
V: TRBV7-2
size: -

CDR3: ASSLGDRLAYGYT
J: TRBJ1-2
V: TRBV28
size: -

CDR3: ASSQGARSALAKNIQY
J: TRBJ2-4
V: TRBV4-1
size: few

CDR3: ASSLRRDSPETQY
J: TRBJ2-5
V: TRBV27
size: -

CDR3: AISEAGTDTQY
J: TRBJ2-3
V: TRBV10-3
size: -

CDR3: ASSPLPGTGTDTQY
J: TRBJ2-3
V: TRBV11-3
size: -

CDR3: ASSLDSGNYGYT
J: TRBJ1-2
V: TRBV11-2
size: few

CDR3: ASSLSPEDNEQF
J: TRBJ2-1
V: TRBV7-3
size: -

CDR3: ASSAGPNTEAF
J: TRBJ1-1
V: TRBV6-1
size: once

CDR3: AWSVGLWEKLF
J: TRBJ1-4
V: TRBV30
size: few

CDR3: ASSPSGTAWANVLT
J: TRBJ2-6
V: TRBV5-1
size: -

CDR3: ASRKDFGVQIGYT
J: TRBJ1-2
V: TRBV2
size: -

CDR3: ASSLRQSNEKLF
J: TRBJ1-4
V: TRBV28
size: -

CDR3: ASSYRGELETQY
J: TRBJ2-5
V: TRBV6-5
size: -

CDR3: ASRWRTSGTLMETQY
J: TRBJ2-5
V: TRBV5-1
size: -

CDR3: ASSLLGQRGGDYGYT
J: TRBJ1-2
V: TRBV7-2
size: -

CDR3: ASSPTGGWNEKLF
J: TRBJ1-4
V: TRBV14
size: -

CDR3: ASSLSGGWSTGPQH
J: TRBJ1-5
V: TRBV27
size: -

CDR3: ASSSGTASSTDTQY
J: TRBJ2-3
V: TRBV28
size: -

CDR3: ATGWRQSRRYEQY
J: TRBJ2-7
V: TRBV27
size: -

CDR3: ASSRDRAGETQY
J: TRBJ2-5
V: TRBV7-9
size: -

CDR3: SASGTGGAGYGYT
J: TRBJ1-2
V: TRBV29-1
size: once

CDR3: ASSGGQSSYNEQF
J: TRBJ2-1
V: TRBV6-4
size: -

CDR3: ATRTGGLAGEAF
J: TRBJ1-1
V: TRBV19
size: -

CDR3: ASKVDSSPSDEQF
J: TRBJ2-1
V: TRBV6-5
size: -

CDR3: ASSYNRAYEQY
J: TRBJ2-7
V: TRBV5-1
size: -

CDR3: ASSTGTSGADTQY
J: TRBJ2-3
V: TRBV19
size: -

CDR3: ASTGLAGGYPYEQY
J: TRBJ2-7
V: TRBV28
size: few

CDR3: ASRTSGRYNEQY
J: TRBJ2-7
V: TRBV19
size: -

CDR3: AISEPGEQY
J: TRBJ2-7
V: TRBV10-3
size: -

CDR3: ASSQGGGREGYGYT
J: TRBJ1-2
V: TRBV4-2
size: -

CDR3: ASGLTTGDNTEAF
J: TRBJ1-1
V: TRBV12-5
size: few

CDR3: ASSPTQGRSEQY
J: TRBJ2-7
V: TRBV18
size: -

CDR3: ASTWRENTEAF
J: TRBJ1-1
V: TRBV6-5
size: -

CDR3: ASSLGQGSSYNEQF
J: TRBJ2-1
V: TRBV5-1
size: -

CDR3: ASSLSGSSYEQY
J: TRBJ2-7
V: TRBV11-3
size: -

CDR3: ASRDGVAGGGDIQY
J: TRBJ2-4
V: TRBV28
size: few

CDR3: ASSPGLAEPTDTQY
J: TRBJ2-3
V: TRBV10-1
size: few

CDR3: ASTTGGVRLNVLT
J: TRBJ2-6
V: TRBV19
size: -

CDR3: ASSPMTGSNYGYT
J: TRBJ1-2
V: TRBV6-5
size: -

CDR3: ASYNRGSNYGYT
J: TRBJ1-2
V: TRBV19
size: -

CDR3: ATSKYGQGGFYSNQPQH
J: TRBJ1-5
V: TRBV15
size: -

CDR3: ASSPPGAFDYGYT
J: TRBJ1-2
V: TRBV18
size: -

CDR3: ASSRWATLAASSYEQY
J: TRBJ2-7
V: TRBV7-6
size: medium-sized

CDR3: ARRAAGGNEQF
J: TRBJ2-1
V: TRBV30
size: -

CDR3: ASRSYDSNYGYT
J: TRBJ1-2
V: TRBV11-2
size: -

CDR3: ASSDDREGRGSTDTQY
J: TRBJ2-3
V: TRBV2
size: -

CDR3: ASRAPGSPYNEQF
J: TRBJ2-1
V: TRBV6-5
size: -

CDR3: ASNGQGASSGNTIY
J: TRBJ1-3
V: TRBV28
size: -

CDR3: AWSVRRNTEAF
J: TRBJ1-1
V: TRBV30
size: few

CDR3: ASNLAGTNYGYT
J: TRBJ1-2
V: TRBV19
size: -

CDR3: ATSKLKGAYNEQF
J: TRBJ2-1
V: TRBV15
size: -

CDR3: ATLGQGPFEAF
J: TRBJ1-1
V: TRBV10-3
size: -

CDR3: ASSLGTGGAWGETQY
J: TRBJ2-5
V: TRBV11-3
size: -

CDR3: ASNSVAGYGYT
J: TRBJ1-2
V: TRBV4-1
size: -